The rows below give T cell receptor beta chains drawn from one sample of a study of T cell responses to AZD1222 COVID-19 vaccine. Sequencing was performed with immunoSEQ multiplex PCR; in TCRdb, only in-frame clones are kept and a portion is missing. The sample shows about 160,000 clones, roughly nine tenths of them seen only once. The sequencing used peripheral blood, collected on day 0 of AZD1222 vaccination. All receptors come from an adult in good health. Both conserved end residues are part of each CDR3. Each record gives: clone size, D gene, J gene, V gene, CDR3 protein, CDR3 DNA. D genes are given only for firm matches. Clone size appears in some rows only: once, few, many, or a class for an expanded clone.

. | . | TRBJ2-4 | TRBV7-3 | CASSGGLRKNIQYF | TGTGCCAGCAGTGGAGGGTTACGGAAAAACATTCAGTACTTC
. | . | TRBJ2-5 | TRBV12-2 | CASRLAKTTQDGETQYF | TGTGCAAGTCGCTTAGCGAAGACGACCCAGGACGGGGAGACCCAGTACTTC
. | TRBD2 | TRBJ2-3 | TRBV6-4 | CASSDLAGVTTQYF | TGTGCCAGCAGTGATCTAGCGGGAGTAACTACGCAGTATTTT
. | . | TRBJ1-2 | TRBV19 | CASSLQGYYGYTF | TGTGCCAGTAGTCTCCAGGGCTACTATGGCTACACCTTC
. | . | TRBJ1-2 | TRBV19 | CASRPSWLRAGGYTF | TGTGCCAGTAGACCGTCGTGGCTTAGGGCCGGTGGCTACACCTTC
. | . | TRBJ2-6 | TRBV7-9 | CASSFHGSSGANVLTF | TGTGCCAGCAGCTTTCATGGAAGCTCTGGGGCCAACGTCCTGACTTTC
. | . | TRBJ2-1 | TRBV7-3 | CASSLDRTLYNEQFF | TGTGCCAGCAGCTTAGACAGGACCCTTTACAATGAGCAGTTCTTC
. | TRBD1 | TRBJ2-1 | TRBV6-5 | CATRTGGSNEQFF | TGTGCCACGAGGACAGGGGGGTCTAATGAGCAGTTCTTC
. | TRBD1 | TRBJ1-6 | TRBV27 | CASSPYRGRSYNSPLHF | TGTGCCAGCAGTCCATACAGGGGGCGCTCCTATAATTCACCCCTCCACTTT
. | . | TRBJ1-6 | TRBV5-1 | CASSATGTGNSPLHF | TGCGCCAGCAGCGCGACCGGGACCGGAAACTCACCCCTCCACTTT
few | . | TRBJ2-5 | TRBV12-2 | CAIPLEDQETQYF | TGTGCAATCCCGCTAGAGGATCAAGAGACCCAGTACTTC
. | . | TRBJ1-4 | TRBV19 | CASTKGQPNEKLFF | TGTGCCAGTACCAAAGGACAGCCTAATGAAAAACTGTTTTTT
. | TRBD2 | TRBJ2-5 | TRBV6-2/TRBV6-3 | CASSYPSGSGETQYF | TGTGCCAGCAGTTACCCTAGCGGGAGCGGGGAGACCCAGTACTTC
. | . | TRBJ1-1 | TRBV5-1 | CASSLGRTLVLDTEAFF | TGCGCCAGCAGCTTGGGGAGGACTTTGGTCCTGGACACTGAAGCTTTCTTT